Listed here are 24 T cell receptor beta chains from one sample, sequenced in a study of T cell responses to AZD1222 COVID-19 vaccine. TCRdb keeps only in-frame clones here, not all; method: immunoSEQ multiplex PCR. The sample contains 88,000 or so clones, around nine tenths of which appear only once. The sequences come from peripheral blood, collected on day 0 of AZD1222 vaccination. The receptors shown here come from an adult in good health.

This clone has only one observation. The rearrangement links TRBV9 to TRBJ1-2, with D tentatively TRBD1 (6 bases). This CDR3 has 15 residues. The germline gives CDR1 SGDLS, CDR2 YYNGEE. V dropped 3 bases and J dropped 0 bases, with 12 bases sitting between them. The CDR3 nucleotides read TGTGCCAGCAGCGGACACAGGGAGACTAACTATGGCTACACCTTC. Translating it yields CASSGHRETNYGYTF.

This chain uses TRBV6-1 with TRBJ2-1, with D perhaps TRBD1 or TRBD2 (6 bases each). The CDR3 runs to 17 residues. CDR1 and CDR2 (germline): MNHNS, SASEGT. V was clipped by 2 bases and J by 12 bases, with 26 bases between them. CDR3 coding DNA: TGTGCCAGCAGTGAATTTGGGGGGCGCATAGGGACCAAGGGGCAGTTCTTC. Translating gives CASSEFGGRIGTKGQFF.

This clone was detected once. The chain couples TRBV5-6 to TRBJ2-1; no definite D call. This CDR3 has 16 amino acids. Trimming removed 0 bases at V and 1 base at J, with 11 bases between. Germline V gene data show CDR1 as SGHDT and CDR2 as YYEEEE. The CDR3 bases are TGTGCCAGCAGCTTGGTAGGGATGGGGTCCTACAATGAGCAGTTCTTC. Its translation is CASSLVGMGSYNEQFF.

The CDR3 reads CASSGQRAGFNEKLFF. CDR3 in DNA: TGTGCCAGCAGTGGTCAAAGGGCCGGCTTTAATGAAAAACTGTTTTTT. The chain uses TRBV2 and TRBJ1-4; no definite D call. The CDR3 covers 16 residues. CDR1 is SNHLY, CDR2 FYNNEI, per germline. Trimming pared 4 bases from V and 4 bases from J, leaving 16 bases between.

In DNA form, the CDR3 reads TGTGCCAGCAGCGTAGCGGGGGGGCCCACCGGGGAGCTGTTTTTT. Its translation is CASSVAGGPTGELFF. This sequence joins TRBV9 and TRBJ2-2; 8 bases match TRBD2. Germline CDR1 SGDLS, CDR2 YYNGEE. This CDR3 is built from 15 residues. V dropped 0 bases and J dropped 4; count of bases not matched to a gene: 2.

The chain has TRBV9 and TRBJ1-4; D is unresolved. Trimming cost V 4 bases and J 1 base, with 8 bases left between them. The CDR3 runs 14 residues. Germline-derived CDR1 and CDR2 are SGDLS and YYNGEE. The CDR3 nucleotides are TGTGCCAGCAGCCTGGGTCTAACTAATGAAAAACTGTTTTTT. It encodes CASSLGLTNEKLFF.

V and J are TRBV10-2 and TRBJ1-1, with 10 bases aligning to TRBD1. The germline V gene has CDR1 WSHSY and CDR2 SAAADI. This CDR3 has 16 residues. Losses at the gene ends were 6 bases for V and 5 bases for J; bases not matched to a gene: 12. The CDR3 sequence: CASSFRQGASLTEAFF. DNA for the CDR3: TGCGCCAGCAGCTTTCGACAGGGGGCGTCTTTAACTGAAGCTTTCTTT.

V and J are TRBV6-2 or TRBV6-3 and TRBJ2-7; 7 nucleotides line up with TRBD1. The germline V gene has CDR1 MNHEY and CDR2 SVGEGT. The J segment lost 5 bases and the V segment lost 2 bases, leaving 0 bases of the junction unmatched. The CDR3 consists of 12 residues. In DNA form, the CDR3 reads TGTGCCAGCAGTTACAGGGGGCACGAGCAGTACTTC. As protein: CASSYRGHEQYF.

V and J are TRBV5-3 and TRBJ1-1; D is unclear. TRBV5-3 is placed among ORFs of uncertain function. This CDR3 region has 15 residues. Between the trimmed V and J ends, which lost 4 bases and 5 bases, there was a span of 18 bases. The DNA of the CDR3 is TGTGCCAGAAGCAAGGAGTTCAACGCGGGGACTGAAGCTTTCTTT. Translation: CARSKEFNAGTEAFF.

V usage is TRBV3-1 (or the pseudogene TRBV3-2) and J usage is TRBJ2-5; TRBD2 matches 7 bases. Germline V gene data show CDR1 as LGHDT and CDR2 as YNNKEL (reference sequence). V gave up 1 base and J gave up 6 bases; unmatched junction bases: 11. The CDR3 consists of 16 residues. In nucleotides, the CDR3 is TGTGCCAGCAGCCAAGGACAACTAGCGTTCTTACAGACCCAGTACTTC. It encodes CASSQGQLAFLQTQYF.

CDR3 sequence: CACGGGSTDTQYF. Here the CDR3 DNA reads TGTGCCTGTGGGGGAGGGAGCACAGATACGCAGTATTTT. The chain carries TRBV30 and TRBJ2-3; 7 bases align to TRBD2. The germline V gene encodes CDR1 GTSNPN and CDR2 SVGIG (reference sequence). This CDR3 is 13 amino acids long. The ends lost 6 bases at V and 0 bases at J; junction bases unmatched: 3.

The J gene is TRBJ1-2, the V gene TRBV3-1 (or the pseudogene TRBV3-2); D uncertain. Germline V gene sequence: CDR1 LGHDT, CDR2 YNNKEL (reference sequence). This CDR3 region has 13 residues. The germline V and J ends were trimmed by 4 bases and 7 bases, with 13 bases remaining between them. CDR3: CASSPIPESGYTF. The CDR3 region has the DNA TGTGCCAGCAGCCCGATCCCGGAGAGTGGCTACACCTTC.

This chain joins TRBV9 and TRBJ1-2; D is ambiguous. This CDR3 spans 11 amino acids. Trimming pared 4 bases from V and 2 bases from J, leaving 3 bases between. Germline values: CDR1 SGDLS, CDR2 YYNGEE. This CDR3 reads CASSSNYGYTF. CDR3 DNA: TGTGCCAGCAGCTCCAACTATGGCTACACCTTC. Full variable domain (outside the CDR3, taken from reference TRBV9 and TRBJ1-2): DSGVTQTPKHLITATGQRVTLRCSPRSGDLSVYWYQQSLDQGLQFLIQYYNGEERAKGNILERFSAQQFPDLHSELNLSSLELGDSALYFCASSSNYGYTFGSGTRLTVV.

The chain recombines TRBV6-5 with TRBJ1-1; TRBD1 matches at 8 bases. In germline, CDR1 is MNHEY, CDR2 SVGAGI. This CDR3 comprises 12 residues. V gave up 10 bases and J gave up 5 bases; unmatched junction bases: 6. CDR3: CAIGQGVTEAFF. The CDR3 nucleotides are TGTGCCATTGGACAGGGTGTTACTGAAGCTTTCTTT.

As for this clone: This same CDR3 is encoded by further DNA sequences in the sample. This chain connects TRBV5-1 to TRBJ1-6; a possible D gene is TRBD1 (6 bases). Germline lookup yields CDR1 SGHRS and CDR2 YFSETQ. The V and J ends lost 2 bases and 7 bases respectively, with 7 bases between them. CDR3 length: 13 amino acids. The CDR3 loop reads CASSLTGNSPLHF. CDR3 nucleotide sequence: TGCGCCAGCAGCTTAACAGGGAATTCACCCCTCCACTTT.

The chain carries TRBV2 and TRBJ2-1; no clear D gene. V lost 6 bases to trimming and J lost 5 bases, with 8 bases between them. This CDR3 region has 12 residues. CDR1 SNHLY and CDR2 FYNNEI come from the germline V gene. The CDR3 loop reads CASRDNHNEQFF. For the CDR3, the DNA is TGTGCCAGCAGAGACAATCACAATGAGCAGTTCTTC.

The chain employs TRBV30 and TRBJ1-5, with no clear D. The germline V gene encodes CDR1 GTSNPN and CDR2 SVGIG (reference sequence). Trimming cost V 2 bases and J 6 bases, with 17 bases left between them. The length of the CDR3 is 15 residues. The CDR3 nucleotides read TGTGCCTGGAGTTCGGCCAGTCTGTTTATTCAGCCCCAGCATTTT. This encodes CAWSSASLFIQPQHF.

The chain couples TRBV2 to TRBJ1-2; 7 bases fit TRBD1. This CDR3 is built from 14 residues. Germline CDR1 SNHLY, CDR2 FYNNEI. After removal of 1 base from V and 5 bases from J, the junction contained 4 bases not matched to a gene. Here the CDR3 DNA reads TGTGCCAGCAGTGAAGAGTCAGGGGGTTATGGCTACACCTTC. This gives the protein CASSEESGGYGYTF.

The V and J genes are TRBV4-3 and TRBJ2-1, with TRBD1 as a possible D gene (5 bases). Germline assignment: CDR1 LGHNA and CDR2 YSLEER. CDR3 size: 15 residues. Trimming took 0 bases from V and 7 from J, leaving 13 bases between them. Here the CDR3 DNA reads TGCGCCAGCAGCCAAGATTCTGACAACAGGAATGAGCAGTTCTTC. Its translation: CASSQDSDNRNEQFF.

This chain uses TRBV19 with TRBJ1-5; D is unclear. V lost 1 base and J 9 bases, leaving 10 bases between the germline ends. Germline lookup yields CDR1 LNHDA and CDR2 SQIVND (reference sequence). The CDR3 has 13 residues. CDR3 bases: TGTGCCAGTAGTATAGTAGGTGGACGGCCCCAGCATTTT. Protein product: CASSIVGGRPQHF.

The CDR3 bases are TGTGCCAGCAGAACTAGCGGGATACTTCTTTTTGGAGAGACCCAGTACTTC. It specifies CASRTSGILLFGETQYF. The chain is built from TRBV27 and TRBJ2-5; 10 nucleotides agree with TRBD2. The CDR3 has 17 amino acids. CDR1 is MNHEY, CDR2 SMNVEV, per germline (reference sequence). With V trimmed by 6 bases and J by 4 bases, 14 bases remained unmatched.

This clone was seen once. The chain links TRBV18 to TRBJ1-1; D gene unclear. There are 16 residues in the CDR3. V dropped 4 bases and J dropped 3 bases, with 18 bases sitting between them. CDR1 and CDR2 from the germline V gene are KGHSH and LQKENI. This CDR3 is CASSQKEISPHTEAFF. In DNA, the CDR3 is TGTGCCAGCTCACAAAAAGAAATTTCCCCCCACACTGAAGCTTTCTTT.

The V and J genes are TRBV12-3 or TRBV12-4 and TRBJ1-4, with 7 bases fitting TRBD1. The junction had 4 bases not matched to a gene; V was cut back by 6 bases and J by 9 bases. CDR3 size: 12 residues. The CDR3 protein is CASSQGQKKLFF. The CDR3 DNA is TGTGCCAGCAGCCAGGGACAGAAAAAACTGTTTTTT.

CDR3 amino acids: CASSAEGLARPYEQYF. DNA of the CDR3: TGTGCCAGCAGCGCAGAGGGACTAGCTCGTCCCTACGAGCAGTACTTC. The chain employs TRBV9 and TRBJ2-7; 9 nucleotides align to TRBD2. This CDR3 has 16 amino acids. Trimming took 3 bases from V and 2 from J; bases not matched to a gene: 9. Germline-derived CDR1 and CDR2 are SGDLS and YYNGEE.